This TCR beta chain stems from a study of T-cell reconstitution after alpha-beta-depleted transplantation in children. Points from the study as a whole: Several hundred expanded graft clones reportedly were the source of alpha-beta T cells about two months after transplant.

This clonotype was observed a few times. Antigen unknown. The V and J ends lost 0 bases and 0 bases respectively, with 6 bases between them. Germline V lookup: CDR1 SGHRS, CDR2 YFSETQ. The CDR3 covers 14 residues. Preparation of the TCRbeta library was carried out with unique molecular identifiers. TCRdb redid the calling of the PCR reads with MiXCR, one entry per CDR3 protein. The data hold about 460,000 distinct CDR3 sequences, with 11% observed a single time. The J gene is TRBJ2-5, the V gene TRBV5-1, with D unresolved. This material consisted of PBMCs, mostly from graft donor cells, taken 180 days after TCRalphabeta/CD19-depleted stem cell transplant. The receptor was isolated from a female patient between 2 and 15 years old who had a stem cell transplant for aplastic anemia, so the T cells may come from the graft donor. In nucleotides, the CDR3 is TGCGCCAGCAGCTTGGAAGTTTACCAAGAGACCCAGTACTTC. This encodes CASSLEVYQETQYF.